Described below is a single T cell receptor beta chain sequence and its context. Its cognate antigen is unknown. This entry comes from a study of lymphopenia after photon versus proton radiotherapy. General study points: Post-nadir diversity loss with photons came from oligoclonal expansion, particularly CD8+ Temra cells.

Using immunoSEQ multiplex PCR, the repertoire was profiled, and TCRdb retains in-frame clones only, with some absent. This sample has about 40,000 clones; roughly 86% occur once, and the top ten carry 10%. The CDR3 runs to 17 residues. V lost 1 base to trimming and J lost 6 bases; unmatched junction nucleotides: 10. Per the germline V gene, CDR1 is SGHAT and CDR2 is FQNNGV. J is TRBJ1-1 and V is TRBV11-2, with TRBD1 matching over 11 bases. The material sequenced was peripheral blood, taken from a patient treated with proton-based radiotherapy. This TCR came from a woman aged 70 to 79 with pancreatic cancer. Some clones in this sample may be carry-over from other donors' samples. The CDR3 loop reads CASSLGGQGALGAEAFF. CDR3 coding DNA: TGTGCCAGCAGCTTAGGAGGACAGGGGGCGTTAGGCGCTGAAGCTTTCTTT.